This TCR beta chain was found in a study of blood T cell repertoires in COVID-19 (dated by TCRdb to about 2020). At the level of the whole study: Samples covering the acute and convalescent phases of COVID-19 were provided by collaborators in the United States, Italy and Spain. The material from the prospective study consisted of cDNA or gDNA derived from T cells, B-cell-depleted T cells, or PBMCs. Where available, HLA class I and class II types were obtained from metadata supplied by the sample provider rather than from assay-based typing. A de-identified subject ID, COVID-19 status, age in years and sex were almost always included in the sample metadata. The repertoires were made available in a free public database intended to serve as a resource for research on the immune response to SARS-CoV-2. Subjects who had been exposed to COVID-19, were actively infected with it, or had recovered from it provided the deeply sampled blood TCRbeta repertoires that made up the dataset. Samples were obtained from the ongoing ImmuneRACE study (first 160 participants) and from over 1,000 subjects provided by 6 global collaborators.

Regarding this clone: The clone's antigen remains unknown. No much larger clone is present one base from it, and per-base qualities are unavailable.

V sheds 1 base and J sheds 0 bases, leaving 8 bases between their ends. Per the germline V gene, SGHRS is the CDR1 and YFSETQ is the CDR2. The CDR3 starts with the cysteine, ends with the phenylalanine, and has 15 residues. The sequence is cut down to CDR3 DNA, 45 bases in frame from base 1. Participants in the prospective study were enrolled through a virtual design, were aged about 18 to 100 years, and lived in 24 United States geographic areas. Cohort assignment in the prospective study relied on participant-reported clinical history from a screening survey and a study questionnaire. ImmuneRACE Cohort 3 recovered participants were defined by two consecutive negative NP/OP PCR tests, healthcare professional clearance, or symptom resolution. Mobile phlebotomists in the prospective study collected whole blood, serum and a nasopharyngeal or oropharyngeal swab from every participant. Prospective study participants could optionally give additional blood draws and questionnaires over an approximately two-month period. Before DNA extraction, blood samples from the prospective study were shipped at room temperature or frozen.

Points the paper makes about the study in general: The quantity of clinical and demographic metadata differed by source and by participant and was supplied without curation.

TCRbeta CDR3 regions were amplified from genomic DNA by means of the immunoSEQ Assay, a bias-controlled multiplex PCR. As for the original processing: The number of nucleated cells in each sample was estimated by amplification of reference gene primers within the assay. Sequence reads were collapsed and filtered to measure the absolute abundance of every unique TCRbeta CDR3 rearrangement. For each sample, productive Simpson clonality was calculated as the square root of Simpson's diversity index over productive rearrangements. Held by TCRdb, this immuneACCESS table contains in-frame sequences only and omits some clones. Under half of the omission traces to an unresolved V gene where checked; the cause of the rest is unknown. Clone size and the V and J calls come from that table; the DNA yielded D and trimming. A total of about 240,000 clones appear in this sample, roughly 89% of them only once. The top ten constitute roughly 3.7% of the sample.

This chain is built from TRBV5-1 and TRBJ2-1, with TRBD1 as a weak D call on 6 bases. The sequence was obtained from a woman in her twenties or thirties who had recovered from COVID-19. The source material was PBMCs or T cells enriched from blood (not recorded which). Read as DNA, the sequence is TGCGCCAGCAGCTTGTCGGACAGCTCCTACAATGAGCAGTTCTTC. This yields the protein CASSLSDSSYNEQFF.